The 3 T cell receptor beta chains presented below share a single source sample, sequenced in a study of PD-1 blockade in classical Hodgkin lymphoma. Every single patient, without exception, relapsed after autologous stem cell transplantation, and brentuximab vedotin exposure varied. Repertoires were generated with immunoSEQ multiplex PCR, while TCRdb's copy carries only in-frame clones and drops some. The sample shows fewer than 15,000 clones, about four fifths of them seen only once. Source: peripheral blood mononuclear cells (PBMCs), taken at baseline. The source of these receptors is a human donor with classical Hodgkin lymphoma.

The CDR3 sequence: CASSVGWSDPTDTQYF. The DNA for the CDR3 is TGTGCCAGCAGCGTAGGGTGGTCGGATCCCACAGATACGCAGTATTTT. V is TRBV9 and J is TRBJ2-3; D unresolved. Germline values: CDR1 SGDLS, CDR2 YYNGEE. This CDR3 contains 16 residues. Trimming removed 0 bases at V and 2 bases at J, with 13 bases between.

This clone was detected only a few times. The chain uses TRBV7-2 and TRBJ1-6; 7 nucleotides match TRBD1. The CDR3 contains 14 residues. The germline gives CDR1 SGHTA, CDR2 FQGNSA. The V and J ends lost 1 base and 9 bases, in that order; junction bases with no gene match: 3. The DNA for the CDR3 is TGTGCCAGCAGCTTAGGGCAGGGGGTTTCACCCCTCCACTTT. The encoded protein is CASSLGQGVSPLHF.

The V gene is TRBV28, the J gene TRBJ2-4; D not certain. CDR3 length: 17 residues. V lost 2 bases and J 0 bases, leaving 14 bases between the germline ends. CDR1 is MDHEN and CDR2 is SYDVKM in the germline V gene. The CDR3, as DNA: TGTGCCAGCAGTTTAGGATACTCAGGCCTAGCCAAAAACATTCAGTACTTC. Amino acids: CASSLGYSGLAKNIQYF. The full variable domain, rest sourced from reference TRBV28 and TRBJ2-4, is DVKVTQSSRYLVKRTGEKVFLECVQDMDHENMFWYRQDPGLGLRLIYFSYDVKMKEKGDIPEGYSVSREKKERFSLILESASTNQTSMYLCASSLGYSGLAKNIQYFGAGTRLSVL.